The next 8 T cell receptor beta chains were all read from a single sample in a study of blood T cell repertoires in COVID-19. Generated by immunoSEQ multiplex PCR, the TCRdb table keeps only in-frame clones and is missing some. In the table there are around 300,000 clones, approximately 88% of which are singletons. Sequenced sample: PBMCs or T cells enriched from blood (not recorded which). The receptor source for this set is a man aged 25 to 45 who had recovered from COVID-19.

V usage is TRBV7-8 and J usage is TRBJ1-5; the D gene is possibly TRBD1 (5 bases). The CDR3 has 15 residues. The germline V gene encodes CDR1 SGHVS and CDR2 FQNEAQ. V lost 4 bases and J 5 bases, leaving 15 bases between the germline ends. The CDR3 here is CASSSARGGYQPQHF. In nucleotides, the CDR3 is TGTGCCAGCAGCTCGGCCCGCGGGGGGTATCAGCCCCAGCATTTT. The whole variable domain, filled in from reference TRBV7-8 and TRBJ1-5, reads GAGVSQSPRYKVAKRGQDVALRCDPISGHVSLFWYQQALGQGPEFLTYFQNEAQLDKSGLPSDRFFAERPEGSVSTLKIQRTQQEDSAVYLCASSSARGGYQPQHFGDGTRLSIL.

The chain uses TRBV5-1 and TRBJ2-5; D not certain. V lost 1 base and J 5 bases, leaving 9 bases between the germline ends. The V gene's germline CDR1 is SGHRS and CDR2 YFSETQ. The CDR3 runs 13 residues. In nucleotides, the CDR3 is TGCGCCAGCAGCTTGAATCCCCAGGAGACCCAGTACTTC. It specifies CASSLNPQETQYF.

V gene TRBV19 combines with J gene TRBJ1-5; TRBD1 aligns across 8 bases. With 8 bases clipped from V and 0 bases from J, the junction kept 12 bases outside the gene matches. Germline CDR1 is LNHDA and CDR2 is SQIVND (reference sequence). CDR3 length: 17 amino acids. CDR3 loop: CASQVGTGGYSNQPQHF. The CDR3 DNA follows: TGTGCCAGTCAAGTAGGGACAGGAGGTTATAGCAATCAGCCCCAGCATTTT. The full variable domain, in which reference TRBV19 and TRBJ1-5 provide the parts outside the CDR3, is DGGITQSPKYLFRKEGQNVTLSCEQNLNHDAMYWYRQDPGQGLRLIYYSQIVNDFQKGDIAEGYSVSREKKESFPLTVTSAQKNPTAFYLCASQVGTGGYSNQPQHFGDGTRLSIL.

V gene TRBV11-2 combines with J gene TRBJ1-1, with D unclear. The CDR3 loop spans 19 amino acids. Trimming stripped 1 base from V and 3 bases from J, with 24 bases between. Per germline, CDR1 SGHAT and CDR2 FQNNGV. CDR3 nucleotides: TGTGCCAGCAGCTTAGGACCCGGGAGGAACACCGGGCAGGACACTGAAGCTTTCTTT. This encodes CASSLGPGRNTGQDTEAFF.

V gene TRBV7-3 combines with J gene TRBJ1-1, with 9 positions matching TRBD1. Germline V gene sequence: CDR1 SGHTA, CDR2 FQGTGA. CDR3 length: 14 residues. J gave up 3 bases and V 3 bases, and 2 bases lay outside the gene matches. The CDR3 loop reads CASSLGTGYTEAFF. CDR3 in DNA: TGTGCCAGCAGCTTGGGGACAGGGTACACTGAAGCTTTCTTT. Full variable domain (missing parts from reference TRBV7-3 and TRBJ1-1): GAGVSQTPSNKVTEKGKYVELRCDPISGHTALYWYRQSLGQGPEFLIYFQGTGAADDSGLPNDRFFAVRPEGSVSTLKIQRTERGDSAVYLCASSLGTGYTEAFFGQGTRLTVV.

This sequence joins TRBV7-6 and TRBJ1-1; 7 bases align to TRBD1. CDR3 length: 14 residues. Germline CDR1 SGHVS, CDR2 FNYEAQ. V trimming: 5 bases; J trimming: 4 bases; junction bases outside the gene matches: 7. The CDR3: CASSMSDRATEAFF. The DNA for the CDR3 is TGTGCCAGCAGCATGTCCGACAGGGCCACTGAAGCTTTCTTT.

V usage is TRBV19 and J usage is TRBJ1-6, with D possibly matching TRBD1 (5 bases). Germline-derived CDR1 and CDR2 are LNHDA and SQIVND (reference sequence). V was pared by 5 bases and J by 6 bases, with 20 bases between. The CDR3 spans 17 residues. CDR3 coding DNA: TGTGCCAGTAGTCAAGGGCGACAGTTCCCGGGTAATTCACCCCTCCACTTT. This translates into CASSQGRQFPGNSPLHF.

The count of this clone is one. Within the sample, other DNA sequences also encode this same CDR3. This chain joins TRBV18 and TRBJ2-1, with TRBD1 matching over 7 bases. Germline V CDR1 and CDR2: KGHSH, LQKENI. Losses at the gene ends were 3 bases for V and 6 bases for J; bases not matched to a gene: 2. The CDR3 is made up of 13 amino acids. Here the CDR3 reads CASSPPGGNEQFF. CDR3 DNA: TGTGCCAGCTCACCGCCAGGGGGCAATGAGCAGTTCTTC.